The 6 T cell receptor beta chains presented below share a single source sample, sequenced in a study of T cells in Graves' hyperthyroidism and ophthalmopathy. TCR beta CDR3 regions were amplified from RNA transcripts. A first-round RT-PCR of the TCR CDR3 used the HTBI primer set. MiXCR was run by TCRdb on the multiplex PCR reads, yielding one entry per CDR3 protein. This sample carries roughly 570,000 distinct CDR3 sequences, less than 20% of them seen once, and the ten largest clones take 7.3%. Sequenced sample: blood. Receptors were obtained from a woman between 25 and 40 years old with Graves' hyperthyroidism.

This clonotype was seen at least ten times. The V and J genes are TRBV2 and TRBJ2-1; tentative D call: TRBD2 (6 bases). V dropped 4 bases and J dropped 9 bases, with 16 bases sitting between them. The CDR3 totals 14 residues. CDR1 is SNHLY, CDR2 FYNNEI, per germline. Here the CDR3 DNA reads TGTGCCAGCAGTGGGGAGCCGAACGGGGGTGAGCAGTTCTTC. It specifies CASSGEPNGGEQFF. Full variable domain (outside the CDR3, taken from reference TRBV2 and TRBJ2-1): EPEVTQTPSHQVTQMGQEVILRCVPISNHLYFYWYRQILGQKVEFLVSFYNNEISEKSEIFDDQFSVERPDGSNFTLKIRSTKLEDSAMYFCASSGEPNGGEQFFGPGTRLTVL.

This clonotype was recorded many times. This rearrangement joins TRBV30 to TRBJ1-1, with TRBD1 identical over 7 bases. Losses at the gene ends were 4 bases for V and 3 bases for J; bases not matched to a gene: 8. Germline CDR1 and CDR2: GTSNPN and SVGIG (reference sequence). The CDR3 contains 14 residues. The CDR3, as DNA: TGTGCCTGGATAGGGGGCCAGCTGGACACTGAAGCTTTCTTT. This encodes CAWIGGQLDTEAFF. Full variable domain (rest looked up from reference TRBV30 and TRBJ1-1): SQTIHQWPATLVQPVGSPLSLECTVEGTSNPNLYWYRQAAGRGLQLLFYSVGIGQISSEVPQNLSASRPQDRQFILSSKKLLLSDSGFYLCAWIGGQLDTEAFFGQGTRLTVV.

This clonotype was detected only a few times. The chain carries TRBV30 and TRBJ2-2; TRBD2 agrees at 10 bases. Germline CDR1 GTSNPN, CDR2 SVGIG (reference sequence). The CDR3 loop spans 15 amino acids. The trim removed 3 bases at V and 4 bases at J, leaving 5 bases unmatched. CDR3 loop: CAWRQLAGSTGELFF. CDR3 coding DNA: TGTGCCTGGAGGCAACTAGCGGGGAGCACCGGGGAGCTGTTTTTT.

This clonotype was picked up a small number of times. The chain has TRBV27 and TRBJ2-7; D is possibly TRBD2 (5 bases). The CDR3 covers 14 residues. Germline V gene lookup returns CDR1 MNHEY and CDR2 SMNVEV (reference sequence). V lost 3 bases and J lost 6, with 15 bases in between. CDR3 sequence (DNA): TGTGCCAGCAGTTTCTTGGCTAGCACTGGCGAGCAGTACTTC. It translates to CASSFLASTGEQYF.

The V gene is TRBV10-2, the J gene TRBJ2-2, with D unclear. The V gene's germline CDR1 is WSHSY and CDR2 SAAADI. Trimming pared 6 bases from V and 6 bases from J, leaving 8 bases between. This CDR3 spans 12 amino acids. The CDR3 DNA follows: TGCGCCAGCAGCCCTACCTCCGGGGAGCTGTTTTTT. It encodes CASSPTSGELFF.

This clonotype has ten or more counts. CDR3 DNA: TGTGCCAGCAGCTTTAGCGGGAGGGCCTCAGGGGAGCTGTTTTTT. It translates to CASSFSGRASGELFF. The chain recombines TRBV11-2 with TRBJ2-2; 11 bases are a match to TRBD2. J gave up 8 bases and V 3 bases, and 5 bases lay outside the gene matches. The germline gives CDR1 SGHAT, CDR2 FQNNGV. The CDR3 is made up of 15 amino acids.